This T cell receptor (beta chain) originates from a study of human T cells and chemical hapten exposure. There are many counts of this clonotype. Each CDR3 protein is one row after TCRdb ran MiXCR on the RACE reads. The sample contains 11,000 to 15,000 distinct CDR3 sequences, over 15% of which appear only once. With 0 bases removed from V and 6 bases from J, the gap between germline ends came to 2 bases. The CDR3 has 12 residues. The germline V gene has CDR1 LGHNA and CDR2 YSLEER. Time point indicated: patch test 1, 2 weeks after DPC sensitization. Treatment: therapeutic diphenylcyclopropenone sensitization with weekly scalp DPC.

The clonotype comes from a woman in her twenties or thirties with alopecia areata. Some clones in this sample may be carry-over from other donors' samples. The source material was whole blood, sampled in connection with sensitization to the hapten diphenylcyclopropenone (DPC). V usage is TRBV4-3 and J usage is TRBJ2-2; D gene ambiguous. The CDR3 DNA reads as TGCGCCAGCAGCCAAGAGGCCGGGGAGCTGTTTTTT. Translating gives CASSQEAGELFF.